This T cell receptor beta chain was captured by sequencing in a study of low-dose radiotherapy and immunotherapy resistance in tumors. On the study more broadly: Per fraction, Cohort 2 was given 1 Gy every two weeks, accumulating a total of 13 Gy over 26 weeks.

Documented time point: before trial treatment. The study gave donors nivolumab, ipilimumab, aspirin, low-dose cyclophosphamide and low-dose radiotherapy. Eligibility was restricted to patients presenting with advanced solid tumors that lacked tumor-infiltrating lymphocytes. J was trimmed by 4 bases and V by 0 bases; bases with no gene match: 4. CDR1 and CDR2 (germline): DFQATT, SNEGSKA (reference sequence). CDR3 length: 14 amino acids. This clonotype came up many times. Priming of first-strand cDNA relied on TRAV- and TRBV-specific primers (covering alpha and beta chains). For amplifying TCRs, the PCR ran for approximately 18 cycles with Phusion, which was used together with a constant-region primer and the adapter on the V primers. TCRdb analysed the reads with MiXCR anew, one entry per CDR3 protein. The repertoire holds around 99,000 distinct CDR3 sequences, with 9.4% as singletons.

The TCR sequence derives from a male donor with prostate cancer. The specimen comprised PBMCs, sampled before treatment. The J gene is TRBJ2-5, the V gene TRBV20-1, with TRBD2 matching 8 bases. The CDR3 protein is CSARDSGGGETQYF. The CDR3 coding sequence is TGCAGTGCTAGAGATTCGGGGGGGGGAGAGACCCAGTACTTC.